Presented here are 3 T cell receptor beta chains from one specimen sequenced in a study of control samples from healthy donors and cancer patients. Assay: immunoSEQ multiplex PCR; the TCRdb copy retains only in-frame clones and omits some. The sample records around 100,000 clones, approximately 90% being singletons. Sequences were obtained from blood. These receptors were obtained from a woman in her seventies in good health.

V and J are TRBV18 and TRBJ2-1; 7 bases match TRBD2. Germline loops: CDR1 KGHSH, CDR2 LQKENI. The junction had 3 bases not matched to a gene; V was cut back by 6 bases and J by 4 bases. The CDR3 has 13 amino acids. CDR3 nucleotides: TGTGCCAGCTCGACTAGCTTATACAATGAGCAGTTCTTC. Translated: CASSTSLYNEQFF.

This rearrangement joins TRBV5-1 to TRBJ1-1, with D perhaps matching TRBD1 (5 bases). The CDR3 runs to 14 residues. Trimming cost V 0 bases and J 1 base, with 7 bases left between them. Germline V gene data show CDR1 as SGHRS and CDR2 as YFSETQ. CDR3: CASSLVTANTEAFF. For the CDR3, the DNA is TGCGCCAGCAGCTTGGTGACAGCGAACACTGAAGCTTTCTTT.

In its sample, this clone was seen once. V usage is TRBV5-4 and J usage is TRBJ1-5, with TRBD1 as a possible D gene (5 bases). The V gene's germline CDR1 is SGHNT and CDR2 YYREEE (reference sequence). The CDR3 length is 15 residues. Trimming took off 7 bases at V and 3 bases at J, with 17 bases between the two ends. The CDR3 sequence: CASSNGGNFNQPQHF. CDR3 nucleotide sequence: TGTGCCAGCTCCAATGGGGGGAATTTCAATCAGCCCCAGCATTTT.